This TCR beta chain was sequenced in a study of blood T cell repertoires in COVID-19. Study at large: Both acute and convalescent COVID-19 samples were obtained from the United States, Italy and Spain. PBMCs, B-cell-depleted T cells, or T cells provided the cDNA or gDNA that made up the material.

The germline V and J ends were trimmed by 6 bases and 0 bases, with 9 bases remaining between them. This CDR3 contains 15 residues. Per the germline V gene, CDR1 is MNHEY and CDR2 is SVGAGI. Some clones are missing from TCRdb's copy, which holds only in-frame ones; the method was immunoSEQ multiplex PCR. This table has fewer than 150,000 clones, 85% appearing once. Sequencing input: peripheral blood. The chain recombines TRBV6-5 with TRBJ1-6; perhaps TRBD1 as D (5 bases). This clonotype was obtained from a human donor in a cohort sampled during active COVID-19. Here the CDR3 reads CASRPGISYNSPLHF. The DNA of the CDR3 is TGTGCCAGCAGACCAGGGATCTCCTATAATTCACCCCTCCACTTT.